This T cell receptor (beta chain) is drawn from a study of preoperative IRX-2 immunotherapy in early breast cancer. Trimming took 7 bases from V and 3 from J; bases not matched to a gene: 5. The CDR3 spans 14 residues. Germline V gene lookup returns CDR1 LNHDA and CDR2 SQIVND (reference sequence). In this sample, this clone turned up once. As for treatment: preoperative locoregional IRX-2 cytokine immunotherapy. This phase Ib study tested locoregional IRX-2 cytokine immunotherapy given before surgery. Using immunoSEQ multiplex PCR, the repertoire was profiled, and TCRdb retains in-frame clones only, with some absent. The sample has 40,000 to 45,000 clones, approximately 77% seen once.

Source: tumor tissue, taken after IRX-2 immunotherapy. The chain joins TRBV19 to TRBJ2-1, with 8 bases matching TRBD2. The source of this sequence is a human donor with breast cancer. CDR3 DNA: TGTGCCAGTACCGGGGGGGCTTTCTACAATGAGCAGTTCTTC. Translation gives CASTGGAFYNEQFF.